What follows are 8 T cell receptor beta chains derived from one specimen sequenced in a study of long-term antiretroviral therapy in people with HIV (dated 2022 in TCRdb). Sequencing of the TRB variable region was done with the immunoSEQ hsTCRB v3.0 assay at survey level resolution. TCRdb re-hosts the immuneACCESS table, in-frame sequences only. Its copies lack some clones; in the studies checked, an unresolved V gene accounts for under half of them, and the cause for the rest is not known. For this sample there are about 39,000 clones; 86% appear just once. Clones ranked in the top ten supply under 4.5% of the sample. The sequenced sample was unsorted PBMCs, obtained 1.2 years after starting antiretroviral therapy. Receptor source: a woman aged 45 to 65 with HIV.

J is TRBJ2-5 and V is TRBV5-4, with 8 nucleotides matching TRBD1. This CDR3 contains 15 residues. Trimming cost V 4 bases and J 2 bases; bases outside gene matches: 7. Germline V gives CDR1 SGHNT, CDR2 YYREEE (reference sequence). Here the CDR3 reads CASSRGQGEQETQYF. In DNA, the CDR3 is TGTGCCAGCAGCCGCGGACAGGGTGAACAAGAGACCCAGTACTTC.

The chain is built from TRBV4-2 and TRBJ2-1; 9 bases fit TRBD2. The CDR3 covers 16 residues. Per germline, CDR1 LGHNA and CDR2 YNFKEQ. V lost 1 base to trimming and J lost 4 bases; unmatched junction nucleotides: 5. The CDR3 coding sequence is TGTGCCAGCAGCCAAGTAGCGGGGGACCTTTACAATGAGCAGTTCTTC. It yields the protein CASSQVAGDLYNEQFF.

The chain combines TRBV29-1 with TRBJ1-1, with a tentative D call TRBD1 (6 bases). The ends were cut back, 3 bases at V and 3 bases at J, with 20 bases in the middle. CDR3 length: 16 amino acids. Germline loops: CDR1 SQVTM, CDR2 ANQGSEA. This CDR3 is CSVDSSGGARDTEAFF. DNA of the CDR3: TGCAGCGTTGATAGCTCCGGGGGGGCCAGGGACACTGAAGCTTTCTTT.

The V call is TRBV6-6, the J call TRBJ1-1, with 7 bases matching TRBD1. With V trimmed by 6 bases and J by 1 base, 2 bases remained unmatched. From germline, CDR1 is MNHNY and CDR2 SVGAGI (reference sequence). The CDR3 runs 13 residues. Here the CDR3 reads CASSDRENTEAFF. In nucleotides, the CDR3 is TGTGCCAGCAGCGACAGGGAGAACACTGAAGCTTTCTTT.

The DNA of the CDR3 is TGCGCCAGCAGCTTGTATGGGACCGGGGAGCTGTTTTTT. Translated: CASSLYGTGELFF. The chain is built from TRBV5-1 and TRBJ2-2; D is undetermined. The V gene's germline CDR1 is SGHRS and CDR2 YFSETQ. This CDR3 has 13 amino acids. V was cut by 1 base and J by 5 bases, with 6 bases left in between.

This clone was seen once. This sequence joins TRBV7-3 and TRBJ1-1; possible D gene TRBD1, 5 bases. The V end lost 3 bases, the J end lost 5 bases, and 10 bases lay between the germline ends. The germline gives CDR1 SGHTA, CDR2 FQGTGA. The CDR3 is made up of 13 amino acids. Here the CDR3 DNA reads TGTGCCAGCAGCTTGGGGGAGGGGACTGAAGCTTTCTTT. Translating gives CASSLGEGTEAFF.

The chain couples TRBV25-1 to TRBJ2-3; the D gene could be TRBD1 or TRBD2 (5 bases each). Trimming pared 8 bases from V and 1 base from J, leaving 19 bases between. CDR1 and CDR2 (germline): MGHDK, SYGVNS. This CDR3 region has 16 residues. CDR3 DNA sequence: TGTGCCAGCCGATTGGGACGGTTCGGACGCACAGATACGCAGTATTTT. Translated, it gives CASRLGRFGRTDTQYF.

V usage is TRBV5-6 and J usage is TRBJ1-1; 8 bases agree with TRBD1. The V gene's germline CDR1 is SGHDT and CDR2 YYEEEE. The CDR3 runs to 19 residues. V shed 4 bases, J shed 4 bases, and the junction held 21 bases outside the gene matches. CDR3 nucleotides: TGTGCCAGCAGCGATGTGGCCCAGGGGGCCGGAAAGGGTATCACTGAAGCTTTCTTT. It specifies CASSDVAQGAGKGITEAFF.